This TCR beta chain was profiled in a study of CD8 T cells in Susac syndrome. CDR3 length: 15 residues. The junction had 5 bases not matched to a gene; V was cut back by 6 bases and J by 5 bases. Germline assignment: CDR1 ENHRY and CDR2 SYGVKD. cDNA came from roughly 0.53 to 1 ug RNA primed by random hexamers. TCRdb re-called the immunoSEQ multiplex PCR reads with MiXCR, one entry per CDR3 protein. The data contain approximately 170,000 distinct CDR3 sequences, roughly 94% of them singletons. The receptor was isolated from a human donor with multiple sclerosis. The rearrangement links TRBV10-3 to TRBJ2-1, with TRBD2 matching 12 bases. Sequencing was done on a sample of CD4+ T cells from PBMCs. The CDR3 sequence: CAIRASGRAHNEQFF. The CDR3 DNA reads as TGTGCCATCAGAGCTAGCGGGAGGGCCCACAATGAGCAGTTCTTC.